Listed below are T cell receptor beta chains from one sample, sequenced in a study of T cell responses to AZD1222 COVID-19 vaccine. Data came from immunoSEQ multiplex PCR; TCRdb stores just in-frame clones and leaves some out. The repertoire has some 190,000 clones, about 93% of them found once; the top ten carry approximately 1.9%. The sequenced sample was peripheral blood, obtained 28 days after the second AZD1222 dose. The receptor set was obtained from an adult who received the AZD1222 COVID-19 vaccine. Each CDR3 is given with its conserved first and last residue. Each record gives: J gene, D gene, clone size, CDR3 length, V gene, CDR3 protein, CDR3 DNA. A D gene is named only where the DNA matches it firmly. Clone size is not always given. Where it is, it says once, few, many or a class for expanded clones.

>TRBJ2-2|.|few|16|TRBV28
CASSPYGGQNTGELFF
TGTGCCAGCAGTCCGTATGGGGGTCAGAACACCGGGGAGCTGTTTTTT
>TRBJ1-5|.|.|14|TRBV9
CASSLRPEHQPQHF
TGTGCCAGCAGCTTGCGGCCAGAACATCAGCCCCAGCATTTT
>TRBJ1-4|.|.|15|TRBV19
CASNPGDASNEKLFF
TGTGCCAGTAACCCAGGGGATGCGTCCAATGAAAAACTGTTTTTT
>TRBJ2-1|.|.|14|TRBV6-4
CASSDSTGVDEQFF
TGTGCCAGCAGTGACTCGACTGGGGTGGATGAGCAGTTCTTC
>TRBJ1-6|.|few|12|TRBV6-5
CASRPLAGPLHF
TGTGCCAGCAGGCCCCTTGCAGGACCCCTCCACTTT
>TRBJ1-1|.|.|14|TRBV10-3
CAIRNGAMNTEAFF
TGTGCCATCAGAAACGGGGCCATGAACACTGAAGCTTTCTTT
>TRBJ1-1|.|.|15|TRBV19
CASWDFGGMNTEAFF
TGTGCCAGTTGGGACTTCGGGGGGATGAACACTGAAGCTTTCTTT
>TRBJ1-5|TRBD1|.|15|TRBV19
CASSDHRGSNQPQHF
TGTGCCAGTAGTGACCACAGGGGAAGCAATCAGCCCCAGCATTTT
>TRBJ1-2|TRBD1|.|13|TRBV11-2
CASSSGTEDGYTF
TGTGCCAGCAGCTCCGGGACAGAAGATGGCTACACCTTC
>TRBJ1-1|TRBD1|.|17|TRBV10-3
CAISESSGTALWTEAFF
TGTGCCATCAGTGAGTCGAGCGGGACAGCCCTTTGGACTGAAGCTTTCTTT
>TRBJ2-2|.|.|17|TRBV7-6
CASSLAARGVLTGELFF
TGTGCCAGCAGCTTAGCTGCAAGGGGGGTTCTCACCGGGGAGCTGTTTTTT
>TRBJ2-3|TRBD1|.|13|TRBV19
CASRDRSTDTQYF
TGTGCCAGCCGGGACAGGAGCACAGATACGCAGTATTTT
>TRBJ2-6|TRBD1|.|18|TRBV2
CASRAGTGVPSGANVLTF
TGTGCCAGCAGGGCGGGGACAGGGGTACCCTCTGGGGCCAACGTCCTGACTTTC
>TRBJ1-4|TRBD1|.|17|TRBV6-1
CASSEFGRGPGNEKLFF
TGTGCCAGCAGTGAATTCGGGAGGGGGCCCGGTAATGAAAAACTGTTTTTT
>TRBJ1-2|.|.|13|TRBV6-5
CASSYGYRYGYTF
TGTGCCAGCAGTTACGGGTACCGGTATGGCTACACCTTC
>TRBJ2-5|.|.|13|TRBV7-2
CASSLKVGETQYF
TGTGCCAGCAGCTTAAAAGTTGGCGAGACCCAGTACTTC
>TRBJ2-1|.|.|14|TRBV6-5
CASSYSAGVYEQFF
TGTGCCAGCAGTTACTCTGCAGGGGTCTATGAGCAGTTCTTC
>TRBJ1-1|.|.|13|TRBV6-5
CASSYWENTEAFF
TGTGCCAGCAGTTACTGGGAGAACACTGAAGCTTTCTTT
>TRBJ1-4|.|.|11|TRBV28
CAIVGNEKLFF
TGTGCCATCGTGGGAAATGAAAAACTGTTTTTT
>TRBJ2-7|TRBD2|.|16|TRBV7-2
CASSSGLAGGFYEQYF
TGTGCCAGCAGCTCGGGACTAGCGGGAGGTTTCTACGAGCAGTACTTC
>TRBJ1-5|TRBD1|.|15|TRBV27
CASSSLEGANQPQHF
TGTGCCAGCAGTTCCTTAGAGGGGGCTAATCAGCCCCAGCATTTT
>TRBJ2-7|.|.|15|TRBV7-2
CASSKVSGPNYEQYF
TGTGCCAGCAGCAAAGTGTCCGGGCCAAACTACGAGCAGTACTTC
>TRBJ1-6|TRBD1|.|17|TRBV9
CASSPREGATYNSPLHF
TGTGCCAGCAGCCCTCGGGAGGGGGCGACCTATAATTCACCCCTCCACTTT
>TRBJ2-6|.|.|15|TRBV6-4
CASSDSSSGANVLTF
TGTGCCAGCAGTGACTCTAGCTCTGGGGCCAACGTCCTGACTTTC
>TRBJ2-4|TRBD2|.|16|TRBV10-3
CAISDGLAGDGNIQYF
TGTGCCATCAGTGATGGACTAGCGGGAGATGGAAACATTCAGTACTTC
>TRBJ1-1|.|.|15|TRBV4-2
CASSQVGHKNTEAFF
TGTGCCAGCAGCCAAGTTGGGCATAAGAACACTGAAGCTTTCTTT
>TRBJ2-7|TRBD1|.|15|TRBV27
CASSLSVGRGNEQYF
TGTGCCAGCAGTTTATCGGTAGGCAGGGGGAACGAGCAGTACTTC
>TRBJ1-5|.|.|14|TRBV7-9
CASSLSEGVQPQHF
TGTGCCAGCAGCTTATCTGAGGGGGTTCAGCCCCAGCATTTT
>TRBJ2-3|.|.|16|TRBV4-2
CASSQVITEGGDTQYF
TGTGCCAGCAGCCAAGTTATTACCGAAGGCGGAGATACGCAGTATTTT
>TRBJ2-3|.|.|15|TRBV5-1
CASSLGSGPTDTQYF
TGCGCCAGCAGCTTGGGGTCCGGTCCCACAGATACGCAGTATTTT
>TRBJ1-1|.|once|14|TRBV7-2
CASSLVGGNTEAFF
TGTGCCAGCAGCTTAGTGGGGGGGAACACTGAAGCTTTCTTT
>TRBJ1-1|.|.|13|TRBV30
CAWRGARNTEAFF
TGTGCCTGGAGAGGGGCAAGGAACACTGAAGCTTTCTTT
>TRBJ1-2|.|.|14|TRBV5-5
CASSTAETNYGYTF
TGTGCCAGCAGCACCGCGGAGACTAACTATGGCTACACCTTC
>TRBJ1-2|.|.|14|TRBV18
CASSPEGGDYGYTF
TGTGCCAGCTCACCAGAGGGGGGAGACTATGGCTACACCTTC
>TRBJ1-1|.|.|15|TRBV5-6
CASSLRRLLVTEAFF
TGTGCCAGCAGCTTGAGGCGCCTGTTGGTAACTGAAGCTTTCTTT
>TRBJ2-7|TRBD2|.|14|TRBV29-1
CSVGLTSGRLEQYF
TGCAGCGTCGGGCTGACTAGCGGGAGGCTCGAGCAGTACTTC
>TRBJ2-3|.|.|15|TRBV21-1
CASRGGSNGTDTQYF
TGTGCCAGCAGAGGGGGGAGCAATGGTACAGATACGCAGTATTTT
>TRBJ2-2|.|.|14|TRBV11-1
CASSLRQSTGELFF
TGTGCCAGCAGCTTACGACAGAGCACCGGGGAGCTGTTTTTT
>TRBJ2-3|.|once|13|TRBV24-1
CATSDAFIDTQYF
TGTGCCACCAGTGATGCCTTTATAGATACGCAGTATTTT
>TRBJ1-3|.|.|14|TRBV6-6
CASSPVGVGNTIYF
TGTGCCAGCAGCCCCGTCGGGGTGGGAAACACCATATATTTT
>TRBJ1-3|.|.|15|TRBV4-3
CASSQERHSGNTIYF
TGCGCCAGCAGCCAAGAGCGACACTCTGGAAACACCATATATTTT
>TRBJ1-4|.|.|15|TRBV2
CATRGGLSTNEKLFF
TGTGCCACCCGAGGGGGGCTTTCGACTAATGAAAAACTGTTTTTT
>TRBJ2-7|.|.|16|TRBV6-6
CASRGGLNPVSYEQYF
TGTGCCAGCAGGGGGGGGCTCAACCCAGTCTCCTACGAGCAGTACTTC
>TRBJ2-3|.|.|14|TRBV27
CASSLSGVTDTQYF
TGTGCCAGCAGTTTATCGGGGGTCACAGATACGCAGTATTTT
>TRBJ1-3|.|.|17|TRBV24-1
CATSDIPPGISGNTIYF
TGTGCCACCAGTGACATACCTCCAGGGATAAGTGGAAACACCATATATTTT
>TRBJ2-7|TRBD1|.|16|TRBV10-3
CAISDRDRGGSYEQYF
TGTGCCATCAGTGACAGGGACAGGGGAGGATCCTACGAGCAGTACTTC
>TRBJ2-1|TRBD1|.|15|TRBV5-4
CASRGDRGASNEQFF
TGTGCCAGCAGGGGGGACAGGGGTGCGTCCAATGAGCAGTTCTTC